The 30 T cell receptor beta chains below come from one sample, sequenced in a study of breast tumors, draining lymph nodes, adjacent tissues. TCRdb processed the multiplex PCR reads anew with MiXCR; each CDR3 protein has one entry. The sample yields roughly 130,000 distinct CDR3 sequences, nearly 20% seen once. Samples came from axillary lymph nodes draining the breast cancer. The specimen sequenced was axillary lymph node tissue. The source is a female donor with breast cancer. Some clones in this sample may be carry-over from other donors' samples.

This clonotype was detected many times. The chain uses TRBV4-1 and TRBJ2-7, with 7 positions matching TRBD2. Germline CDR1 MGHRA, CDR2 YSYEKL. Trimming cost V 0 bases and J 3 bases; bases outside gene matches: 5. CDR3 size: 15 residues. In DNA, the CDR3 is TGCGCCAGCAGCCAAGATCCCGGCGGGAGCTACGAGCAGTACTTC. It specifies CASSQDPGGSYEQYF.

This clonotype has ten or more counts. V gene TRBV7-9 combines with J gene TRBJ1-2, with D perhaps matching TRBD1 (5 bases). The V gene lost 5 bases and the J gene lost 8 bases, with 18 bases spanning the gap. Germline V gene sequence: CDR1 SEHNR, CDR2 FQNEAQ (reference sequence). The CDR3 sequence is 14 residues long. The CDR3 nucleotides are TGTGCCAGCAGCCCCGAAGCGGGGGTGAAGGGCTACACCTTC. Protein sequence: CASSPEAGVKGYTF.

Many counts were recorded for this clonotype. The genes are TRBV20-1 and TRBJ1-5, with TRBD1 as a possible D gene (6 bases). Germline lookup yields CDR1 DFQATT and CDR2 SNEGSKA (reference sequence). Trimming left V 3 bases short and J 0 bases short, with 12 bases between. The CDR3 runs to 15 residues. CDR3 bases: TGCAGTGCTAGCGGGGGACAAAATAGCAATCAGCCCCAGCATTTT. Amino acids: CSASGGQNSNQPQHF.

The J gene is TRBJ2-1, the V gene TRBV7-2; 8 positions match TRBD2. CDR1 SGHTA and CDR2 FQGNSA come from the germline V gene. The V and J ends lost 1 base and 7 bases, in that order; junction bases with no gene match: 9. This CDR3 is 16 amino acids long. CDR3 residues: CASSLVGTSGLNEQFF. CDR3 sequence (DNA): TGTGCCAGCAGCTTAGTAGGGACTAGTGGGTTGAATGAGCAGTTCTTC.

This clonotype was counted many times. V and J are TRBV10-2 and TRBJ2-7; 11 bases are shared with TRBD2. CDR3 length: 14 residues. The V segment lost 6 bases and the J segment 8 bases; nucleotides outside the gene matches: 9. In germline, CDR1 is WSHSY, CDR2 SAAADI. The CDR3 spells CASSPGTSGAQQYF. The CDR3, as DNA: TGCGCCAGCAGCCCCGGGACTAGCGGAGCACAGCAGTACTTC.

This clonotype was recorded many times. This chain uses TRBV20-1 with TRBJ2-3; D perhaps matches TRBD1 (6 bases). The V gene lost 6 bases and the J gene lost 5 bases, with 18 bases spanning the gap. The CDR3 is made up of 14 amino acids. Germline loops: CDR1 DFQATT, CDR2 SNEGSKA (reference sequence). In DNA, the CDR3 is TGCAGTGCCGGCGGCCCAGGGGTAAGAGATACGCAGTATTTT. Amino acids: CSAGGPGVRDTQYF.

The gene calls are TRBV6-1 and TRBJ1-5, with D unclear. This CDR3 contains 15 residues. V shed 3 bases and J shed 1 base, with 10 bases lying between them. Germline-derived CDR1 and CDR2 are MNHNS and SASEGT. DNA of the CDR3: TGTGCCAGCAGTGACCCGATCCGGAGCAATCAGCCCCAGCATTTT. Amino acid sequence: CASSDPIRSNQPQHF.

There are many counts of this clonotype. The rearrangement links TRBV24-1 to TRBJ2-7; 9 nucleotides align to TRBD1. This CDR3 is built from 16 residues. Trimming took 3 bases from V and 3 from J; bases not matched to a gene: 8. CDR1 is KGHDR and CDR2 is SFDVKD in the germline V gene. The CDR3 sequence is CATSDDTGTGYYEQYF. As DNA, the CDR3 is TGTGCCACCAGTGATGATACCGGGACAGGGTACTACGAGCAGTACTTC.

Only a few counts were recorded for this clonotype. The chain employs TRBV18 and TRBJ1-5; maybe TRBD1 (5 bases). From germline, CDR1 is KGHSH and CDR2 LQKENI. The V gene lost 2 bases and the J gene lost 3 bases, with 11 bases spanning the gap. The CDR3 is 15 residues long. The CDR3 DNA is TGTGCCAGCTCACCAACTGAAGGGGCCAATCAGCCCCAGCATTTT. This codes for CASSPTEGANQPQHF.

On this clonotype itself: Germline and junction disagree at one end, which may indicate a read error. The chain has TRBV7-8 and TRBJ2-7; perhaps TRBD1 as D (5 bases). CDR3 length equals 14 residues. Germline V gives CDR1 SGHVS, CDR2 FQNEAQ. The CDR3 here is CASSRSAQGYGQYF. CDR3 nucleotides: TGTGCCAGCAGCCGGAGCGCTCAGGGATACGGGCAGTACTTC.

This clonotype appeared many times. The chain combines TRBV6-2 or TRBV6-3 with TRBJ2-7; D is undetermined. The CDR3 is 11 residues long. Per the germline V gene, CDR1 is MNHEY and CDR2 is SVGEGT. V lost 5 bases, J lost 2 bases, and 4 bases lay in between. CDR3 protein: CASSAAYEQYF. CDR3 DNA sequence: TGTGCCAGCAGTGCAGCCTACGAGCAGTACTTC.

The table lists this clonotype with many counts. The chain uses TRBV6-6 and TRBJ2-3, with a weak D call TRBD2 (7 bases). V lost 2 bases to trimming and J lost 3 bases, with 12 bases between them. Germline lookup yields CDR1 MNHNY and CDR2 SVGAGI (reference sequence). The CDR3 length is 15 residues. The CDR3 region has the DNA TGTGCCAGCAGTTACAGGGAGGGGGTAACAGATACGCAGTATTTT. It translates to CASSYREGVTDTQYF.

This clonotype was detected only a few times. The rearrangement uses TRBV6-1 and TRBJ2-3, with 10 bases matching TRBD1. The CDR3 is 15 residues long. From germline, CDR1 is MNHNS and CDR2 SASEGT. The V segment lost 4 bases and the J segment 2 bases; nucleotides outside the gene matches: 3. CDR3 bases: TGTGCCAGCAGTGGACAGGGGGCGGTCACAGATACGCAGTATTTT. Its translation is CASSGQGAVTDTQYF.

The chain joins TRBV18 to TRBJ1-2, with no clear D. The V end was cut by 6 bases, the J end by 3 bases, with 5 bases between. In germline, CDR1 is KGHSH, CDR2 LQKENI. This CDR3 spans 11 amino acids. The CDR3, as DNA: TGTGCCAGCTCCGACGACTATGGCTACACCTTC. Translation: CASSDDYGYTF.

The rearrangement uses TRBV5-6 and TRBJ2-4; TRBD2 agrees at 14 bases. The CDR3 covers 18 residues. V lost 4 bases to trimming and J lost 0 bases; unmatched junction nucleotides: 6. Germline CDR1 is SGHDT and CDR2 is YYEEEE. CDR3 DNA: TGTGCCAGCAGCCGGACTAGCGGGGGGACTTTAGCCAAAAACATTCAGTACTTC. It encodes CASSRTSGGTLAKNIQYF.

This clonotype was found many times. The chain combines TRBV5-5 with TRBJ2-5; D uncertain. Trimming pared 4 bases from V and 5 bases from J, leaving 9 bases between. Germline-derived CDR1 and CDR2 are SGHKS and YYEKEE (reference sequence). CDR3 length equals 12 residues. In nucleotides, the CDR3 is TGTGCCAGCAGCCTCCCCTGGGAGACCCAGTACTTC. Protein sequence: CASSLPWETQYF.

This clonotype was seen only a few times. The CDR3 sequence is CASSPTGPDTQYF. CDR3 nucleotides: TGTGCCAGCAGCCCCACGGGGCCAGATACGCAGTATTTT. The chain couples TRBV3-1 to TRBJ2-3; tentatively, D is TRBD1 or TRBD2 (5 bases each). V was clipped by 4 bases and J by 4 bases, with 9 bases between them. Germline CDR1 LGHDT, CDR2 YNNKEL (reference sequence). The CDR3 is 13 residues long.

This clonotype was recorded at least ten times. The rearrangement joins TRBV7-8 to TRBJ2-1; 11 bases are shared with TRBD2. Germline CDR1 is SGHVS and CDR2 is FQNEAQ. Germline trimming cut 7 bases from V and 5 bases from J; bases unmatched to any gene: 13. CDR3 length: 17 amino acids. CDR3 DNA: TGTGCCAGCACCATCCACAGCGGGACTAGCGGAAACAATGAGCAGTTCTTC. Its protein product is CASTIHSGTSGNNEQFF. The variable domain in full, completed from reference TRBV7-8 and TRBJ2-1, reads GAGVSQSPRYKVAKRGQDVALRCDPISGHVSLFWYQQALGQGPEFLTYFQNEAQLDKSGLPSDRFFAERPEGSVSTLKIQRTQQEDSAVYLCASTIHSGTSGNNEQFFGPGTRLTVL.

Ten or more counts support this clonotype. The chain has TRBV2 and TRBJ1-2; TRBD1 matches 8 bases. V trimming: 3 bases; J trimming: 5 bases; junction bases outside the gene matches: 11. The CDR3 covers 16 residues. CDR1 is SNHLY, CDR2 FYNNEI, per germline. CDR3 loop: CASSEGGSGGLYGYTF. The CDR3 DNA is TGTGCCAGCAGTGAGGGGGGGTCAGGGGGCTTGTATGGCTACACCTTC.

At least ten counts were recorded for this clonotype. CDR3 sequence: CASRKGQKYEQYF. The CDR3 DNA reads TGTGCCAGCAGGAAAGGACAGAAATACGAGCAGTACTTC. The V call is TRBV6-5, the J call TRBJ2-7, with D possibly matching TRBD1 (6 bases). The V and J ends lost 6 bases and 4 bases respectively, with 13 bases between them. This CDR3 has 13 amino acids. CDR1 is MNHEY, CDR2 SVGAGI, per germline.

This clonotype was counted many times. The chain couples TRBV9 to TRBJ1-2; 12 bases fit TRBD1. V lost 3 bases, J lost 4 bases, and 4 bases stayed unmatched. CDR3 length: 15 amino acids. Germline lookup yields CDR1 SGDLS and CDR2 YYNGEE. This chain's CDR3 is CASSAGTGGGYGYTF. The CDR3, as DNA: TGTGCCAGCAGCGCGGGGACAGGGGGCGGCTATGGCTACACCTTC.

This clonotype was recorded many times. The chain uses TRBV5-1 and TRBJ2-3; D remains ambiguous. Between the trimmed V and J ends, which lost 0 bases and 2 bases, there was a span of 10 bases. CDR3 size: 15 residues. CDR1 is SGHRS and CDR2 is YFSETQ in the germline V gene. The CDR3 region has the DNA TGCGCCAGCAGCTTGGGCGACCTGCCCACAGATACGCAGTATTTT. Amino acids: CASSLGDLPTDTQYF.

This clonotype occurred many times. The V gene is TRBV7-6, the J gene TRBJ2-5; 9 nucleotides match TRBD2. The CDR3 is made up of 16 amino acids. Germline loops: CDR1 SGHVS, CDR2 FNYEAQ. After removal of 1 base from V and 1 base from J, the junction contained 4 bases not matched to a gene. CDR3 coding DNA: TGTGCCAGCAGCTTAGGGAATAGCGGGGGCCAAGAGACCCAGTACTTC. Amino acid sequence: CASSLGNSGGQETQYF.

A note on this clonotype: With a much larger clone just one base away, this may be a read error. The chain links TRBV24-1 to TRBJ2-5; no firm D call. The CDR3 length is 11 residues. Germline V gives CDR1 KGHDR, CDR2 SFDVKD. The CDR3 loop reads CATSDLRTQCF. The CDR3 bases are TGTGCCACCAGTGATTTGAGGACCCAGTGCTTC.

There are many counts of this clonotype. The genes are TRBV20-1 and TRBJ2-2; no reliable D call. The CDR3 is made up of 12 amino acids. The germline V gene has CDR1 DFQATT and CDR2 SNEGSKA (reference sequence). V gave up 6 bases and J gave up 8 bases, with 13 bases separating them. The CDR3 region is CSAKGFGGELFF. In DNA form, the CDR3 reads TGCAGTGCCAAGGGCTTTGGGGGGGAGCTGTTTTTT.

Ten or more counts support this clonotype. The CDR3 nucleotides are TGTGCCAGCAGCGCGCTCGGTGTAGAGACCCAGTACTTC. Protein: CASSALGVETQYF. The chain joins TRBV4-2 to TRBJ2-5, with D unresolved. V was trimmed by 5 bases and J by 4 bases, leaving 11 bases between them. CDR3 length equals 13 residues. Germline V lookup: CDR1 LGHNA, CDR2 YNFKEQ.

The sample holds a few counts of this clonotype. The CDR3 nucleotides are TGTGCCAGCAGTTTGGTGGGCGCGAACACCGGGGAGCTGTTTTTT. Protein sequence: CASSLVGANTGELFF. The chain couples TRBV27 to TRBJ2-2; D ambiguous. Trimming left V 3 bases short and J 0 bases short, with 8 bases between. Germline V gene lookup returns CDR1 MNHEY and CDR2 SMNVEV (reference sequence). The length of the CDR3 is 15 residues.

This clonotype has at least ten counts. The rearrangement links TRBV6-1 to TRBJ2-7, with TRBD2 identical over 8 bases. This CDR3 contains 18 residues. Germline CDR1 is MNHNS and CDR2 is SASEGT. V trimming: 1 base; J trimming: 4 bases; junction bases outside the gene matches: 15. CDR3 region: CASSEGAGLAFERYEQYF. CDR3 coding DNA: TGTGCCAGCAGTGAAGGAGCAGGACTAGCATTCGAGAGATACGAGCAGTACTTC.

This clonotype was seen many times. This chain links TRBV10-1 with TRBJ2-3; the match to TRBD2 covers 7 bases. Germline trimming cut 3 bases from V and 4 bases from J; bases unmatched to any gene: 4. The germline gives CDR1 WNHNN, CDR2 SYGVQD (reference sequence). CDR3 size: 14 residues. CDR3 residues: CASSERTSADTQYF. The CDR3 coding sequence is TGCGCCAGCAGTGAACGGACTAGTGCAGATACGCAGTATTTT.

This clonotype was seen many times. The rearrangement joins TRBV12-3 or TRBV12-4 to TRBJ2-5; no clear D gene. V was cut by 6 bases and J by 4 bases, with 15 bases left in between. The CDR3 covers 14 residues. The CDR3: CASSHAAYRETQYF. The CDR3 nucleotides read TGTGCCAGCAGCCACGCAGCTTATCGAGAGACCCAGTACTTC.